This entry lists 21 T cell receptor beta chains sequenced from one sample in a study of neurological immune-mediated disorders. TCRdb reprocessed the 5' RACE reads via MiXCR and lists one record per CDR3 protein. The sample consists of about 48,000 distinct CDR3 sequences, under 30% of them appearing once. What was sequenced was PBMCs. The receptors shown here come from a woman in her 70s in good health.

The gene calls are TRBV7-3 and TRBJ2-2; 7 bases match TRBD1. Germline CDR1 is SGHTA and CDR2 is FQGTGA. The CDR3 length is 16 residues. V trimming: 1 base; J trimming: 0 bases; junction bases outside the gene matches: 2. This CDR3 reads CASSLSTGANTGELFF. CDR3 nucleotides: TGTGCCAGCAGCTTAAGTACAGGGGCGAACACCGGGGAGCTGTTTTTT.

At least ten counts were recorded for this clonotype. V gene TRBV2 combines with J gene TRBJ2-1; 8 bases agree with TRBD2. Trimming cost V 6 bases and J 4 bases; bases outside gene matches: 5. The CDR3 loop spans 14 amino acids. Germline V gene lookup returns CDR1 SNHLY and CDR2 FYNNEI. CDR3 nucleotide sequence: TGTGCCAGCAGATTAGCGGGATTATACAATGAGCAGTTCTTC. Translated, it gives CASRLAGLYNEQFF.

This clonotype was observed at least ten times. The rearrangement uses TRBV20-1 and TRBJ2-1; D unclear. Germline V gene data show CDR1 as DFQATT and CDR2 as SNEGSKA (reference sequence). Trimming cost V 5 bases and J 5 bases, with 16 bases left between them. This CDR3 comprises 14 residues. The CDR3 nucleotides are TGCAGTGCTGGTGACCCAATCGGACACAATGAGCAGTTCTTC. Its translation: CSAGDPIGHNEQFF.

This clonotype has at least ten counts. The chain carries TRBV7-2 and TRBJ1-1; maybe TRBD1 (5 bases). CDR1 and CDR2 (germline): SGHTA, FQGNSA. V shed 6 bases and J shed 0 bases, with 8 bases lying between them. CDR3 size: 13 residues. The CDR3 sequence: CASRRQMNTEAFF. CDR3 nucleotide sequence: TGTGCCAGCAGGAGACAGATGAACACTGAAGCTTTCTTT.

This clonotype was seen more than once but under ten times. This chain links TRBV7-9 with TRBJ2-7; 9 nucleotides align to TRBD1. There are 14 residues in the CDR3. V lost 6 bases and J lost 6; bases outside the gene matches: 9. Germline V gene sequence: CDR1 SEHNR, CDR2 FQNEAQ (reference sequence). CDR3 coding DNA: TGTGCCAGCAGTTCGGACAGGGGAAATGTCGAGCAGTACTTC. This encodes CASSSDRGNVEQYF.

In this sample, this clonotype turned up many times. The rearrangement joins TRBV9 to TRBJ1-2; D ambiguous. There are 14 residues in the CDR3. Germline V gene lookup returns CDR1 SGDLS and CDR2 YYNGEE. V lost 1 base to trimming and J lost 10 bases, with 17 bases between them. Here the CDR3 reads CASSVMPARGNYTF. CDR3 DNA: TGTGCCAGCAGCGTAATGCCGGCACGGGGTAACTACACCTTC.

In its sample, this clonotype was seen once. The junction does not match germline at one end; this may be a read error. The chain joins TRBV18 to TRBJ1-1; TRBD1 might be the D (5 bases). Germline assignment: CDR1 KGHSH and CDR2 LQKENI. The CDR3 covers 15 residues. The DNA for the CDR3 is TGTGTCAGCTCACCAGTCGGGACGGGGAACACTGAAGCTTTCTTT. Its protein product is CVSSPVGTGNTEAFF.

Notes on this clonotype: Just one base apart from a much larger clone, this may be a read error. The chain combines TRBV11-2 with TRBJ2-3; D gene uncertain. This CDR3 has 15 residues. The germline V gene encodes CDR1 SGHAT and CDR2 FQNNGV. The DNA for the CDR3 is TGTGCCAGCAGCTTACCTCTGACAAGCACAGATACGCAGGATTTT. Its translation: CASSLPLTSTDTQDF.

The gene calls are TRBV20-1 and TRBJ2-7, with TRBD1 identical over 8 bases. Germline lookup yields CDR1 DFQATT and CDR2 SNEGSKA (reference sequence). With 6 bases clipped from V and 2 bases from J, the junction kept 12 bases outside the gene matches. The CDR3 has 15 residues. The CDR3 nucleotides read TGCAGTGCCGCGATCTCCTGGACAGGGCCCTACGAGCAGTACTTC. Protein product: CSAAISWTGPYEQYF.

This clonotype was seen ten or more times. The junction shows a germline mismatch at one end, possibly a read error. J is TRBJ2-5 and V is TRBV29-1, with D hard to call. The germline V gene encodes CDR1 SQVTM and CDR2 ANQGSEA. CDR3 length equals 9 residues. Here the CDR3 reads CSVEETQYF. In nucleotides, the CDR3 is TGCAGCGTAGAAGAGACCCAGTACTTC. Variable domain in full (rest from reference TRBV29-1 and TRBJ2-5): SAVISQKPSRDICQRGTSLTIQCQVDSQVTMMFWYRQQPGQSLTLIATANQGSEATYESGFVIDKFPISRPNLTFSTLTVSNMSPEDSSIYLCSVEETQYFGPGTRLLVL.

This clonotype was picked up many times. This sequence joins TRBV6-1 and TRBJ2-5; 9 positions agree with TRBD2. The V gene's germline CDR1 is MNHNS and CDR2 SASEGT. The CDR3 length is 13 residues. J gave up 4 bases and V 8 bases, and 5 bases lay outside the gene matches. The CDR3 spells CASDISGGETQYF. The CDR3 DNA is TGTGCCAGCGATATTAGCGGGGGAGAGACCCAGTACTTC.

Ten or more counts support this clonotype. The chain joins TRBV5-1 to TRBJ2-7; D unclear. The CDR3 has 11 amino acids. Per germline, CDR1 SGHRS and CDR2 YFSETQ. V lost 5 bases and J lost 2, with 5 bases in between. CDR3 protein: CASRSTYEQYF. The CDR3 bases are TGCGCCAGCAGATCTACCTACGAGCAGTACTTC.

V usage is TRBV20-1 and J usage is TRBJ2-7; 11 bases fit TRBD1. The V and J ends lost 6 bases and 6 bases, in that order; junction bases with no gene match: 7. The CDR3 consists of 13 residues. The germline V gene has CDR1 DFQATT and CDR2 SNEGSKA (reference sequence). CDR3 coding DNA: TGCAGTGCCACCGGGACAGGGGGTAGCGAGCAGTACTTC. It translates to CSATGTGGSEQYF.

The V and J genes are TRBV7-9 and TRBJ1-1, with a weak D call TRBD1 (6 bases). The CDR3 loop spans 14 amino acids. Looked up from germline, CDR1 is SEHNR and CDR2 is FQNEAQ (reference sequence). V was pared by 6 bases and J by 1 base, with 12 bases between. CDR3 loop: CASRETGQNTEAFF. The CDR3 DNA reads TGTGCCAGCAGAGAAACAGGGCAGAACACTGAAGCTTTCTTT.

There are many counts of this clonotype. V is TRBV20-1 and J is TRBJ1-2; 7 nucleotides line up with TRBD1. The germline gives CDR1 DFQATT, CDR2 SNEGSKA (reference sequence). V gave up 0 bases and J gave up 11 bases; unmatched junction bases: 6. The CDR3 extends over 12 amino acids. CDR3: CSARDQQGRYTF. The CDR3, as DNA: TGCAGTGCTAGAGATCAACAGGGGAGGTACACCTTC.

This clonotype was detected many times. V and J are TRBV5-1 and TRBJ2-2, with 8 bases matching TRBD2. Germline assignment: CDR1 SGHRS and CDR2 YFSETQ. This CDR3 comprises 18 residues. V gave up 0 bases and J gave up 1 base; unmatched junction bases: 8. The CDR3 protein is CASSLATSGPKNTGELFF. The CDR3 nucleotides are TGCGCCAGCAGCTTGGCCACTAGCGGCCCAAAGAACACCGGGGAGCTGTTTTTT.

The genes are TRBV6-2 or TRBV6-3 and TRBJ2-7, with D perhaps TRBD2 (7 bases). This CDR3 is 14 amino acids long. Trimming removed 5 bases at V and 4 bases at J, with 15 bases between. Looked up from germline, CDR1 is MNHEY and CDR2 is SVGEGT. As DNA, the CDR3 is TGTGCCAGCAGTCCTCGGCGGGGGCTATACGAGCAGTACTTC. This sequence encodes CASSPRRGLYEQYF.

This clonotype came up many times. The chain joins TRBV5-6 to TRBJ2-2; D gene unclear. The V and J ends lost 5 bases and 3 bases respectively, with 14 bases between them. There are 15 residues in the CDR3. Germline V gives CDR1 SGHDT, CDR2 YYEEEE. The CDR3 is CASRSGSFYTGELFF. The CDR3, as DNA: TGTGCCAGCAGGTCCGGGTCCTTCTACACCGGGGAGCTGTTTTTT.

The rearrangement joins TRBV7-2 to TRBJ2-7; no clear D gene. The CDR3 totals 15 residues. The germline gives CDR1 SGHTA, CDR2 FQGNSA. The ends were cut back, 0 bases at V and 0 bases at J, with 9 bases in the middle. CDR3 sequence: CASSLAGLSSYEQYF. The CDR3 coding sequence is TGTGCCAGCAGCTTAGCAGGGCTGAGCTCCTACGAGCAGTACTTC.

The chain links TRBV20-1 to TRBJ2-3; 14 bases fit TRBD2. V shed 1 base, J shed 7 bases, and the junction held 13 bases outside the gene matches. The CDR3 spans 18 residues. Germline assignment: CDR1 DFQATT and CDR2 SNEGSKA (reference sequence). The CDR3 DNA follows: TGCAGTGCTAGAGGCGGGGGGCCCGGGACTAGCGGGAGTTATACGCAGTATTTT. Its translation is CSARGGGPGTSGSYTQYF.

This clonotype occurred many times. This rearrangement joins TRBV29-1 to TRBJ2-1; 10 nucleotides match TRBD2. Germline CDR1 SQVTM, CDR2 ANQGSEA. After removal of 3 bases from V and 9 bases from J, the junction contained 8 bases not matched to a gene. CDR3 length: 14 residues. For the CDR3, the DNA is TGCAGCGTTGACTCCAGCGGGAGGGATAGTGAGCAGTTCTTC. Translation: CSVDSSGRDSEQFF.